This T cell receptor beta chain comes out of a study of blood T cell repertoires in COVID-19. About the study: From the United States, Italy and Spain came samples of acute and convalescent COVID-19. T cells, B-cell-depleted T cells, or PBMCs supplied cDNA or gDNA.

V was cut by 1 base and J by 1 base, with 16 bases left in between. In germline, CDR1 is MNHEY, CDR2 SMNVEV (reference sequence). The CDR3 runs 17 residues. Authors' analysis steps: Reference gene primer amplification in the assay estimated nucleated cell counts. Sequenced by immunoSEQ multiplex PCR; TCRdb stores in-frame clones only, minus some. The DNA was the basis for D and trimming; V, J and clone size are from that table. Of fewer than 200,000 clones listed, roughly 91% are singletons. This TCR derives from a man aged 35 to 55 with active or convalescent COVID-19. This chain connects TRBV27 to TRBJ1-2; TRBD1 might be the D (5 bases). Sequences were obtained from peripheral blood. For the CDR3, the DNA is TGTGCCAGCAGTTTATTAGGGCAGGGTCTAGTTAACTATGGCTACACCTTC. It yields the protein CASSLLGQGLVNYGYTF.